Below are 18 T cell receptor beta chains sequenced from a single sample in a study of OX40 agonist ivuxolimab in advanced cancers. The method was immunoSEQ multiplex PCR; TCRdb's version includes in-frame clones alone and lacks a portion of them. The table has 20,000 to 25,000 clones, about 88% seen once; the top ten hold over 30%. This specimen consisted of CD4+ or CD8+ T cells sorted from blood, obtained in a trial of the OX40 agonist ivuxolimab. These receptors all come from an adult with an advanced solid tumor such as melanoma, head and neck, liver or kidney cancer.

The gene calls are TRBV2 and TRBJ2-7, with 9 positions matching TRBD2. J lost 1 base, V lost 8 bases, and 6 bases had no gene match. Germline loops: CDR1 SNHLY, CDR2 FYNNEI. This CDR3 is built from 14 residues. For the CDR3, the DNA is TGTGCCAGCCAAGAACTAGCGGGTTCCTACGAGCAGTACTTC. This sequence encodes CASQELAGSYEQYF.

In DNA form, the CDR3 reads TGTGCCAGCAGTGAAAGAGTGTTTGGGTCCTACGAGCAGTACTTC. Translated, it gives CASSERVFGSYEQYF. The chain links TRBV6-1 to TRBJ2-5; D is unclear. The DNA matches TRBJ2-7 better at its end, which makes the J call doubtful. CDR1 is MNHNS, CDR2 SASEGT, per germline. CDR3 length: 15 amino acids.

The chain employs TRBV4-3 and TRBJ2-2, with a weak D call TRBD2 (6 bases). The CDR3 totals 16 residues. Trimming removed 2 bases from V and 5 bases from J, with 15 bases in between. CDR1 is LGHNA and CDR2 is YSLEER in the germline V gene. The CDR3 coding sequence is TGCGCCAGCAGCCAAAGAACTGGGGGGTATACCGGGGAGCTGTTTTTT. This encodes CASSQRTGGYTGELFF.

This sequence joins TRBV5-6 and TRBJ1-5, with 8 bases matching TRBD1. V was pared by 1 base and J by 0 bases, with 3 bases of the junction left unmatched. The CDR3 has 16 residues. Germline CDR1 and CDR2: SGHDT and YYEEEE. CDR3 loop: CASSLSGGFSNQPQHF. DNA for the CDR3: TGTGCCAGCAGCTTGTCAGGGGGCTTTAGCAATCAGCCCCAGCATTTT.

In its sample, this clone was seen once. V gene TRBV4-1 combines with J gene TRBJ2-1, with D possibly TRBD2 on 8 matching bases. Germline loops: CDR1 MGHRA, CDR2 YSYEKL. Trimming cost V 1 base and J 8 bases, with 21 bases left between them. This CDR3 is 17 amino acids long. The CDR3 sequence is CASSQGRGYREGHEQFF. In nucleotides, the CDR3 is TGCGCCAGCAGCCAAGGCAGGGGGTACCGGGAGGGTCATGAGCAGTTCTTC.

The gene calls are TRBV9 and TRBJ2-4; the match to TRBD2 covers 10 bases. In germline, CDR1 is SGDLS, CDR2 YYNGEE. The ends lost 0 bases at V and 2 bases at J; junction bases unmatched: 5. The CDR3 covers 17 residues. CDR3 sequence (DNA): TGTGCCAGCAGCGTAGGTCTAGCGGGAGAATCCAAAAACATTCAGTACTTC. It specifies CASSVGLAGESKNIQYF.

The rearrangement joins TRBV4-1 to TRBJ2-1, with TRBD2 identical over 8 bases. CDR1 and CDR2 from the germline V gene are MGHRA and YSYEKL. The CDR3 is 20 residues long. J gave up 6 bases and V 0 bases, and 19 bases lay outside the gene matches. CDR3 DNA sequence: TGCGCCAGCAGCCAAGAGAGCACAGGGAGCGAGACTAGCGAGACCAATGAGCAGTTCTTC. The encoded protein is CASSQESTGSETSETNEQFF.

V gene TRBV19 combines with J gene TRBJ2-1; D remains unclear. Trimming cost V 2 bases and J 6 bases, with 14 bases left between them. Germline assignment: CDR1 LNHDA and CDR2 SQIVND (reference sequence). This CDR3 is 15 amino acids long. In DNA form, the CDR3 reads TGTGCCAGTAGTATACTAAGCCCTCTCTTCAATGAGCAGTTCTTC. As protein: CASSILSPLFNEQFF.

This chain joins TRBV30 and TRBJ2-1, with D possibly being TRBD1 (5 bases). The CDR3 sequence is 13 residues long. Germline V gives CDR1 GTSNPN, CDR2 SVGIG (reference sequence). Between the trimmed V and J ends, which lost 3 bases and 4 bases, there was a span of 10 bases. CDR3 loop: CAWRSPGYNEQFF. CDR3 bases: TGTGCCTGGAGAAGTCCAGGGTACAATGAGCAGTTCTTC.

This sequence joins TRBV18 and TRBJ2-7; possible D gene TRBD2, 5 bases. Germline V gives CDR1 KGHSH, CDR2 LQKENI. V dropped 3 bases and J dropped 3 bases, with 9 bases sitting between them. The CDR3 runs 13 residues. The CDR3 sequence: CASSPSTNYEQYF. The CDR3 nucleotides are TGTGCCAGCTCACCCTCGACTAACTACGAGCAGTACTTC.

This chain connects TRBV7-9 to TRBJ1-2, with a tentative D call TRBD1 (5 bases). Germline CDR1 SEHNR, CDR2 FQNEAQ (reference sequence). Trimming took off 3 bases at V and 2 bases at J, with 10 bases between the two ends. This CDR3 is built from 14 residues. DNA for the CDR3: TGTGCCAGCAGCTTCGGGACCGAGAACTATGGCTACACCTTC. Its translation is CASSFGTENYGYTF.

The chain combines TRBV27 with TRBJ2-5; the match to TRBD1 covers 11 bases. This CDR3 has 14 amino acids. V lost 2 bases, J lost 4 bases, and 0 bases stayed unmatched. The germline CDR1 and CDR2 sequences are MNHEY and SMNVEV (reference sequence). This CDR3 is CASSLGTGGETQYF. The CDR3 DNA reads TGTGCCAGCAGTTTAGGGACAGGGGGAGAGACCCAGTACTTC.

The rearrangement joins TRBV10-2 to TRBJ1-2; D not resolved. The CDR3 sequence is 17 residues long. Germline CDR1 and CDR2: WSHSY and SAAADI. Trimming removed 6 bases at V and 5 bases at J, with 25 bases between. In DNA, the CDR3 is TGCGCCAGCAGCGAAACACCTCTTAGTACCCTAGGGTATGGCTACACCTTC. Its protein is CASSETPLSTLGYGYTF.

The J gene is TRBJ2-7, the V gene TRBV25-1, with D perhaps matching TRBD1 (6 bases). Germline CDR1 and CDR2: MGHDK and SYGVNS. Trimming cost V 1 base and J 2 bases, with 12 bases left between them. The CDR3 covers 15 residues. CDR3 coding DNA: TGTGCCAGCAGTGAATCCGGGACACCAACCTACGAGCAGTACTTC. The encoded protein is CASSESGTPTYEQYF.

This chain uses TRBV7-9 with TRBJ2-7, with no clear D. Between the trimmed V and J ends, which lost 8 bases and 5 bases, there was a span of 13 bases. This CDR3 has 12 amino acids. Per germline, CDR1 SEHNR and CDR2 FQNEAQ (reference sequence). The CDR3 bases are TGTGCCAGCCGCGAAAGGGATAACGAGCAGTACTTC. Encoded protein: CASRERDNEQYF.

The chain carries TRBV29-1 and TRBJ2-7; no firm D call. CDR3 size: 13 residues. Germline values: CDR1 SQVTM, CDR2 ANQGSEA. The ends were cut back, 4 bases at V and 4 bases at J, with 14 bases in the middle. CDR3 coding DNA: TGCAGCGTTGTCTTTCCCCGTGGGTACGAGCAGTACTTC. It translates to CSVVFPRGYEQYF.

The chain is built from TRBV7-2 and TRBJ2-7, with D perhaps being TRBD1 or TRBD2 (5 bases each). Germline CDR1 SGHTA, CDR2 FQGNSA. Trimming cost V 4 bases and J 2 bases, with 18 bases left between them. CDR3 length: 16 amino acids. This chain's CDR3 is CASSSVRGVGAYEQYF. As DNA, the CDR3 is TGTGCCAGCAGCTCGGTTAGAGGGGTAGGCGCCTACGAGCAGTACTTC. Based on the CDR3 plus reference TRBV7-2 and TRBJ2-7, the full variable domain is GAGVSQSPSNKVTEKGKDVELRCDPISGHTALYWYRQSLGQGLEFLIYFQGNSAPDKSGLPSDRFSAERTGGSVSTLTIQRTQQEDSAVYLCASSSVRGVGAYEQYFGPGTRLTVT.

The count of this clone is one. The chain joins TRBV4-3 to TRBJ1-5; TRBD1 agrees at 11 bases. Germline CDR1 and CDR2: LGHNA and YSLEER. The CDR3 is 15 amino acids. V gave up 3 bases and J gave up 5 bases; unmatched junction bases: 3. The CDR3 DNA reads TGCGCCAGCAGCCAGGACAGGGGGCTCTATCAGCCCCAGCATTTT. It translates to CASSQDRGLYQPQHF.